These T cell receptor beta chains were read from a single sample in a study of blood T cell repertoires in COVID-19. Only in-frame clones appear in the TCRdb table, and some are missing; sequencing was by immunoSEQ multiplex PCR. The repertoire consists of a few hundred thousand clones, with roughly 82% occurring once and the leading ten covering about 1.7%. The sample was peripheral blood. The receptors derive from a woman in her forties or fifties with acute or convalescent COVID-19. CDR3s include the opening cysteine and the closing phenylalanine or tryptophan. Each record gives: CDR3 DNA, CDR3 protein, clone size, V gene, J gene, D gene. The D gene is left open where the match is weak. Expanded clones get a size class; other rows say once, few or many, or leave the size out.

cdr3_nt: TGTGCCAGCAGTCGGCCACAGGGATATCGTACTGAAGCTTTCTTT
cdr3_aa: CASSRPQGYRTEAFF
clone_size: -
v_call: TRBV28
j_call: TRBJ1-1
d_call: -

cdr3_nt: TGTGCCAGCAGTATCGCCGGGACAGGGGGCCTACCCCTCCACTTT
cdr3_aa: CASSIAGTGGLPLHF
clone_size: -
v_call: TRBV27
j_call: TRBJ1-6
d_call: TRBD1

cdr3_nt: TGTGCCAGCATTGGGGACAGGGGTGGTGGAAACACCATATATTTT
cdr3_aa: CASIGDRGGGNTIYF
clone_size: -
v_call: TRBV2
j_call: TRBJ1-3
d_call: TRBD1

cdr3_nt: TGTGCCAGCAGGACCGCAGGGGACGCCTTCTCCTACGAGCAGTACTTC
cdr3_aa: CASRTAGDAFSYEQYF
clone_size: -
v_call: TRBV27
j_call: TRBJ2-7
d_call: -

cdr3_nt: TGTGCCAGCTCACCAGGGACTAGCGGAGATACGCAGTATTTT
cdr3_aa: CASSPGTSGDTQYF
clone_size: -
v_call: TRBV18
j_call: TRBJ2-3
d_call: TRBD2

cdr3_nt: TGTGCCAGCAGACGGACTAGCACCGGTGAGCAGTTCTTC
cdr3_aa: CASRRTSTGEQFF
clone_size: -
v_call: TRBV11-2
j_call: TRBJ2-1
d_call: TRBD2

cdr3_nt: TGTGCCAGTAGTCCCCGGCTAGCGGGAGGCTCCGCGAACACCGGGGAGCTGTTTTTT
cdr3_aa: CASSPRLAGGSANTGELFF
clone_size: -
v_call: TRBV19
j_call: TRBJ2-2
d_call: TRBD2

cdr3_nt: TGTGCCAGCAGACAGGGACAGGTTTACACCGGGGAGCTGTTTTTT
cdr3_aa: CASRQGQVYTGELFF
clone_size: once
v_call: TRBV7-9
j_call: TRBJ2-2
d_call: TRBD1

cdr3_nt: TGTGCCAGCAGTTCGCGGGGGACGGGCACCGGGGAGCTGTTTTTT
cdr3_aa: CASSSRGTGTGELFF
clone_size: -
v_call: TRBV27
j_call: TRBJ2-2
d_call: TRBD2

cdr3_nt: TGCAGCGTTGATCCCGGGAAGGCTGAAGCTTTCTTT
cdr3_aa: CSVDPGKAEAFF
clone_size: -
v_call: TRBV29-1
j_call: TRBJ1-1
d_call: -

cdr3_nt: TGTGCCAGCAGTTTCCGTCGAGGAAGATTCGGACCGGGGGGCGAAGCTTTCTTT
cdr3_aa: CASSFRRGRFGPGGEAFF
clone_size: -
v_call: TRBV28
j_call: TRBJ1-1
d_call: -

cdr3_nt: TGTGCCAGCAGTTACGCCCGGGAGAACACCGGGGAGCTGTTTTTT
cdr3_aa: CASSYARENTGELFF
clone_size: -
v_call: TRBV6-6
j_call: TRBJ2-2
d_call: -

cdr3_nt: TGCGCCAGCAGCTTGGGACAGAATTCCTACAATGAGCAGTTCTTC
cdr3_aa: CASSLGQNSYNEQFF
clone_size: -
v_call: TRBV5-1
j_call: TRBJ2-1
d_call: -

cdr3_nt: TGTGCCAGCAGCTTGGACCCGGGGGTTGATACGCAGTATTTT
cdr3_aa: CASSLDPGVDTQYF
clone_size: -
v_call: TRBV5-8
j_call: TRBJ2-3
d_call: -

cdr3_nt: TGTGCCAGCAGCCTCGGACTAGCGGGAGGGCCGAATACGCAGTATTTT
cdr3_aa: CASSLGLAGGPNTQYF
clone_size: -
v_call: TRBV7-6
j_call: TRBJ2-3
d_call: TRBD2

cdr3_nt: TGCGCCACCCCCGAGCCTTATGGCTACACCTTC
cdr3_aa: CATPEPYGYTF
clone_size: -
v_call: TRBV23-1
j_call: TRBJ1-2
d_call: -

cdr3_nt: TGTGCCAGCAGCCTCGGACAGGTGTCGAACACTGAAGCTTTCTTT
cdr3_aa: CASSLGQVSNTEAFF
clone_size: -
v_call: TRBV7-9
j_call: TRBJ1-1
d_call: TRBD1

cdr3_nt: TGTGCCAGCAGCTTGGGCTCAGGTTACTACGAGCAGTACTTC
cdr3_aa: CASSLGSGYYEQYF
clone_size: -
v_call: TRBV11-2
j_call: TRBJ2-7
d_call: -

cdr3_nt: TGCGCCAGCAGCCAAGTGGGAGGAGCCGACTACGAGCAGTACTTC
cdr3_aa: CASSQVGGADYEQYF
clone_size: -
v_call: TRBV4-1
j_call: TRBJ2-7
d_call: -

cdr3_nt: TGCAGCGGGAGCGTTCTAGCCAAAAACATTCAGTACTTC
cdr3_aa: CSGSVLAKNIQYF
clone_size: -
v_call: TRBV29-1
j_call: TRBJ2-4
d_call: -

cdr3_nt: TGTGCCAGCAGCCCCTGGCAGGGGAAAGAAGGTGGCTACACCTTC
cdr3_aa: CASSPWQGKEGGYTF
clone_size: once
v_call: TRBV3-1/TRBV3-2
j_call: TRBJ1-2
d_call: -

cdr3_nt: TGTGCCAGCAGCTTGCTGCAGGGATGGGGCCTGAACACTGAAGCTTTCTTT
cdr3_aa: CASSLLQGWGLNTEAFF
clone_size: -
v_call: TRBV5-5
j_call: TRBJ1-1
d_call: -

cdr3_nt: TGTGCCAGCAGTTCCATTCTAGCGGGCTCCTACAATGAGCAGTTCTTC
cdr3_aa: CASSSILAGSYNEQFF
clone_size: -
v_call: TRBV6-2/TRBV6-3
j_call: TRBJ2-1
d_call: TRBD2

cdr3_nt: TGTGCCAGCAGGAAAGACCGAGGGGGCAGTGAAGCTTTCTTT
cdr3_aa: CASRKDRGGSEAFF
clone_size: -
v_call: TRBV5-5
j_call: TRBJ1-1
d_call: TRBD1

cdr3_nt: TGTGCCACCAGTCAAGACAGGTACGATTGTGTAACTAATGAAAAACTGTTTTTT
cdr3_aa: CATSQDRYDCVTNEKLFF
clone_size: -
v_call: TRBV24-1
j_call: TRBJ1-4
d_call: -

cdr3_nt: TGTGCCAGCAGCACAGGTAGTCAAGAGACCCAGTACTTC
cdr3_aa: CASSTGSQETQYF
clone_size: -
v_call: TRBV7-3
j_call: TRBJ2-5
d_call: -

cdr3_nt: TGTGCCATCAGTGGATCCCCGGGAGGGGCTTACAATGAGCAGTTCTTC
cdr3_aa: CAISGSPGGAYNEQFF
clone_size: -
v_call: TRBV10-3
j_call: TRBJ2-1
d_call: TRBD2

cdr3_nt: TGTGCTAGCAGCTTACCCCTTACCCGGACAGGGCAAGAGACCCAGTACTTC
cdr3_aa: CASSLPLTRTGQETQYF
clone_size: -
v_call: TRBV7-7
j_call: TRBJ2-5
d_call: TRBD1

cdr3_nt: TGTGCCAGCAGACGATACGGAGGGACCTCGGGCGGAGGCACTGAAGCTTTCTTT
cdr3_aa: CASRRYGGTSGGGTEAFF
clone_size: -
v_call: TRBV7-2
j_call: TRBJ1-1
d_call: -

cdr3_nt: TGTGCCAGCAGGAGACTAGCGGGAGTTTACGAGCAGTACTTC
cdr3_aa: CASRRLAGVYEQYF
clone_size: -
v_call: TRBV28
j_call: TRBJ2-7
d_call: TRBD2

cdr3_nt: TGCGCCAGCAGGGACAGGGAAGGTTCTTTGCGCGGCTACACCTTC
cdr3_aa: CASRDREGSLRGYTF
clone_size: -
v_call: TRBV5-1
j_call: TRBJ1-2
d_call: TRBD1

cdr3_nt: TGCGCCAGCAGCCATCCTGGGAGCGGGAGGGCGACTATGAATGAGCAGTTCTTC
cdr3_aa: CASSHPGSGRATMNEQFF
clone_size: -
v_call: TRBV4-3
j_call: TRBJ2-1
d_call: TRBD2

cdr3_nt: TGTGCCAGCAGCGGACAGGTGAACACTGAAGCTTTCTTT
cdr3_aa: CASSGQVNTEAFF
clone_size: few
v_call: TRBV11-1
j_call: TRBJ1-1
d_call: TRBD1

cdr3_nt: TGCGCCAGCAGCCAGGACAGAACCTACGAGCAGTACTTC
cdr3_aa: CASSQDRTYEQYF
clone_size: -
v_call: TRBV5-1
j_call: TRBJ2-7
d_call: -

cdr3_nt: TGTGCCAGCACAATTCTGGGACAGGGTAATTCACCCCTCCACTTT
cdr3_aa: CASTILGQGNSPLHF
clone_size: -
v_call: TRBV2
j_call: TRBJ1-6
d_call: TRBD1

cdr3_nt: TGTGCCAGCAGCTTATCTCTGGGGGCCGGTGAAGCTTTCTTT
cdr3_aa: CASSLSLGAGEAFF
clone_size: -
v_call: TRBV7-9
j_call: TRBJ1-1
d_call: -

cdr3_nt: TGTGCCAGCAGTTTTCTCTCCTACGAGCAGTACTTC
cdr3_aa: CASSFLSYEQYF
clone_size: -
v_call: TRBV28
j_call: TRBJ2-7
d_call: -

cdr3_nt: TGCAGCGTTGACCCTTCCCAGGGGGCAGATACGCAGTATTTT
cdr3_aa: CSVDPSQGADTQYF
clone_size: few
v_call: TRBV29-1
j_call: TRBJ2-3
d_call: TRBD1

cdr3_nt: TGTGCCAGCAGGGCCAGTGGGCCTAATGAAAAACTGTTTTTT
cdr3_aa: CASRASGPNEKLFF
clone_size: -
v_call: TRBV27
j_call: TRBJ1-4
d_call: -

cdr3_nt: TGTGCCAGCAGTCCGGCCGAGCGGGGCCCTCCGTACTTC
cdr3_aa: CASSPAERGPPYF
clone_size: -
v_call: TRBV2
j_call: TRBJ2-4
d_call: TRBD2

cdr3_nt: TGTGCCAGCAGCCTAGCGGCGAACAATGAGCAGTTCTTC
cdr3_aa: CASSLAANNEQFF
clone_size: -
v_call: TRBV7-3
j_call: TRBJ2-1
d_call: TRBD2

cdr3_nt: TGCGCCAGCAGCTTGCAGGGGGCGAACACTGAAGCTTTCTTT
cdr3_aa: CASSLQGANTEAFF
clone_size: -
v_call: TRBV5-1
j_call: TRBJ1-1
d_call: TRBD1

cdr3_nt: TGTGCCAGCAGCCAAGAAGGCAGGGGGTTGTACTCACCCCTCCACTTT
cdr3_aa: CASSQEGRGLYSPLHF
clone_size: once
v_call: TRBV3-1/TRBV3-2
j_call: TRBJ1-6
d_call: TRBD1

cdr3_nt: TGTGCCACCAGTGATTCGCCTTCAGGGTGGGGCACAGATACGCAGTATTTT
cdr3_aa: CATSDSPSGWGTDTQYF
clone_size: -
v_call: TRBV24-1
j_call: TRBJ2-3
d_call: -

cdr3_nt: TGTGCCAGCAGCCGTGAAGGGGCCGAAAAACTGTTTTTT
cdr3_aa: CASSREGAEKLFF
clone_size: -
v_call: TRBV27
j_call: TRBJ1-4
d_call: -

cdr3_nt: TGTGCCAGCAGTTTAGGCGGGGGAACTAGCAATCAGCCCCAGCATTTT
cdr3_aa: CASSLGGGTSNQPQHF
clone_size: -
v_call: TRBV27
j_call: TRBJ1-5
d_call: -